The rows below give T cell receptor beta chains drawn from one sample of a study of control samples from healthy donors and cancer patients. Sequencing was performed with immunoSEQ multiplex PCR; in TCRdb, only in-frame clones are kept and a portion is missing. This table has tens of thousands of clones, under 90% appearing once. Input material: PBMCs. The receptor set was obtained from a woman aged 50 to 60 with colorectal cancer. The CDR3 runs from the conserved cysteine through the conserved F or W.

J gene	V gene	CDR3 protein
TRBJ1-1	TRBV7-8	CASSLARLGTAEAFF
TRBJ1-1	TRBV10-3	CAISADRTEAFF
TRBJ1-2	TRBV7-2	CASSLARQPYGGYTF
TRBJ1-2	TRBV6-2/TRBV6-3	CASSNMLGNGYTF
TRBJ2-2	TRBV3-1/TRBV3-2	CASSLIGTSGSTGELFF
TRBJ1-5	TRBV2	CASSGQGNNQPQHF
TRBJ1-6	TRBV10-3	CAISEDRGNSPLHF
TRBJ1-1	TRBV7-8	CASSFRQGGTEAFF
TRBJ1-2	TRBV4-3	CASSQDGPSNEQGGGYTF
TRBJ1-2	TRBV3-1/TRBV3-2	CASSQESPVRYGYTF
TRBJ1-4	TRBV6-2/TRBV6-3	CASSGTGREKLFF
TRBJ2-1	TRBV27	CASSSGNEQFF
TRBJ1-3	TRBV28	CASSFLTGGGGNTIYF
TRBJ2-2	TRBV5-1	CASRRSTGGSFGELFF
TRBJ2-5	TRBV3-1/TRBV3-2	CASSRKQETQYF
TRBJ1-1	TRBV19	CASSIEWGTEAFF
TRBJ1-4	TRBV9	CASGPTGGGEKLFF
TRBJ2-3	TRBV28	CASSLPLAGAGTDTQYF
TRBJ1-2	TRBV7-2	CASSPIWGSGYGYTF
TRBJ1-2	TRBV12-3/TRBV12-4	CASRRGLEPGYTF
TRBJ2-2	TRBV15	CATSIRIGLAGAGELFF
TRBJ1-4	TRBV4-1	CASSLSSGARATNEKLFF
TRBJ2-3	TRBV19	CASSKGPGDTDTQYF
TRBJ1-2	TRBV5-1	CASSSGQSPNYGYTF
TRBJ2-1	TRBV4-1	CASSQGSGGFYNEQFF
TRBJ1-2	TRBV18	CASSPGNRDYGYTF
TRBJ1-3	TRBV5-1	CASSFGVDGNTIYF
TRBJ1-1	TRBV5-1	CASSLAQGEAEAFF
TRBJ2-1	TRBV10-3	CAISQLDANEQFF
TRBJ2-4	TRBV4-3	CASSQDASGGTKGTKNIQYF
TRBJ2-1	TRBV11-3	CASSLDVNNEQFF
TRBJ1-5	TRBV2	CASSSDGRSNQPQHF
TRBJ2-1	TRBV27	CASSRERGGYNEQFF
TRBJ1-2	TRBV12-3/TRBV12-4	CASSLGYGYTF
TRBJ1-5	TRBV7-2	CASSLGRDQPQHF
TRBJ1-2	TRBV6-5	CASRSMGVSGYTF
TRBJ1-2	TRBV24-1	CATSDTLTGYTF
TRBJ1-4	TRBV10-2	CASSDYSPNEKLFF
TRBJ2-3	TRBV3-1/TRBV3-2	CASSQGTVEDTQYF
TRBJ2-1	TRBV19	CASSIGITPGNEQFF
TRBJ2-3	TRBV27	CASSRFSASEGFDTQYF
TRBJ2-5	TRBV19	CASSIADSEETQYF
TRBJ1-5	TRBV10-3	CAISGTGGNQPQHF
TRBJ2-4	TRBV19	CASEGSGVIAKNIQYF
TRBJ1-4	TRBV28	CASSSGTGSEKLFF
TRBJ2-2	TRBV10-1	CASSPGLAGELFF